This TCR beta chain is drawn from a study of graft-versus-host responses after intestinal transplantation. Assay: immunoSEQ multiplex PCR; the TCRdb copy retains only in-frame clones and omits some. The sample holds 20,000 to 25,000 clones, roughly 95% seen once. Germline CDR1 reads MNHEY; CDR2 reads SMNVEV (reference sequence). Trimming shortened V by 4 bases and J by 0 bases, and 4 bases separated the two germline ends. The CDR3 sequence is 13 residues long. This sequence joins TRBV27 and TRBJ1-5, with D hard to call. The sample was PBMCs, taken 156 days after intestinal transplant. The TCR was taken from a human patient who received an intestinal transplant, so some T cells may come from the graft donor. Written as DNA, the CDR3 is TGTGCCAGCAGTTACTATAGCAATCAGCCCCAGCATTTT. Amino acids: CASSYYSNQPQHF.